This T cell receptor beta chain was captured by sequencing in a study of blood T cell repertoires in COVID-19 (TCRdb year 2020). Study-wide context: Samples from collaborators originated in the United States, Italy and Spain and spanned both the acute and convalescent phases of COVID-19. Where available, HLA class I and class II types were obtained from metadata supplied by the sample provider rather than from assay-based typing. The samples were drawn from two sources: the first 160 participants of the ongoing ImmuneRACE study, and about 1,300 subjects contributed by 6 global collaborators. The prospective study material was composed of cDNA or gDNA derived from T cells, B-cell-depleted T cells, or PBMCs. Deeply sampled blood TCRbeta repertoires from subjects exposed to, actively infected with, or recovered from COVID-19 were included in the dataset. A de-identified subject ID, COVID-19 status, age in years and sex were almost always included in the sample metadata. The repertoires were released in a freely available public database intended as a resource for research on the immune response to SARS-CoV-2.

The CDR3 starts with the cysteine, ends with the phenylalanine, and has 16 residues. Of the read, only the CDR3 DNA is kept; its 48 bases are in frame from base 1. From a lookup of the germline V gene (reference sequence), CDR1 and CDR2 are SEHNR and FQNEAQ. V loses 5 bases at its end and J loses 6 bases; junction bases beyond the gene matches: 13. Each collaborating institution followed its own protocols to collect whole blood in K2EDTA tubes. Collaborator samples were shipped for TCRbeta analysis as frozen whole blood, isolated PBMCs, or DNA extracted from either sample type. Details on this clone: This receptor's antigen is unknown. Per-base qualities were not stored, and no clone one base away is much larger.

Broad study findings and their caveats: Clinical and demographic metadata were provided uncurated, with the amount varying by source and participant.

TCRbeta CDR3 regions were amplified from genomic DNA by means of the immunoSEQ Assay, a bias-controlled multiplex PCR. Concerning the study's data processing: Within the assay, amplification of reference gene primers was used to estimate how many nucleated cells each sample contained. Sequence reads were collapsed and filtered to measure the absolute abundance of every unique TCRbeta CDR3 rearrangement. For each sample, productive Simpson clonality was calculated as the square root of Simpson's diversity index over productive rearrangements. TCRdb carries this immuneACCESS record with in-frame sequences only. Its versions omit some clonotypes, under half of them owing to an unresolved V gene in the studies checked, with the rest unexplained. V, J and clone size reflect that table, while D and trimming were determined from the DNA. The sample data list 72,000 or so clones, and over 80% of these were observed just once. Roughly 6% of the sample goes to the ten largest clones.

The source is a man aged 50 or older with active COVID-19. The sample comprised peripheral blood. This chain joins TRBV7-9 to TRBJ2-7, with 10 junctional bases fitting TRBD2. The DNA sequence is as follows: TGTGCCAGCAGCGTCTCCCTAGCGGGAGCCTCCCCCGAGCAGTACTTC. This is translated as CASSVSLAGASPEQYF.